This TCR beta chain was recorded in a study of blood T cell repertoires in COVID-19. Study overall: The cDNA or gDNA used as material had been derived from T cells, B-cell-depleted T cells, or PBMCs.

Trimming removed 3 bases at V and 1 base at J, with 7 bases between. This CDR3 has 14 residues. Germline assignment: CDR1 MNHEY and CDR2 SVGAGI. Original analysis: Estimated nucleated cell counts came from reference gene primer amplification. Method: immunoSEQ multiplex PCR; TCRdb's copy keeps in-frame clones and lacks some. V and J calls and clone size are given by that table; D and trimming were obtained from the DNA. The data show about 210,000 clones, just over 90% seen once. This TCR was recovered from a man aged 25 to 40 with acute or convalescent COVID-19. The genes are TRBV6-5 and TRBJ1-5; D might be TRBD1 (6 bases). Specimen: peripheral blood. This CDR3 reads CASSYGGSNQPQHF. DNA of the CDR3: TGTGCCAGCAGTTATGGGGGCAGCAATCAGCCCCAGCATTTT.